This is a list of T cell receptor beta chains from one sample in a study of cytomegalovirus exposure and HLA in healthy donors. The protocol was immunoSEQ multiplex PCR, while the TCRdb copy is restricted to in-frame clones and leaves out a portion. The sample records about 120,000 clones, over 85% being singletons. The sequenced sample consisted of PBMCs. These receptors came from a young woman in good health and CMV-seronegative. Both conserved end residues are part of each CDR3. A D gene is named only where the DNA matches it firmly. Some rows have no size entry. The others give once, few or many, or a class for an expanded clone.

j_gene	abundance	d_gene	v_gene	CDR3nt	CDR3aa
TRBJ2-6	.	TRBD1	TRBV27	TGTGCCAGCAGCTCTTCCAGGGGGACGGGGGCCAACGTCCTGACTTTC	CASSSSRGTGANVLTF
TRBJ1-4	.	.	TRBV29-1	TGCAGCGTGAGCCCAATCGGACTTGAAAATGAAAAACTGTTTTTT	CSVSPIGLENEKLFF
TRBJ2-3	.	TRBD2	TRBV29-1	TGCAGCGTTGTAGCGGGCAGCCTAGATACGCAGTATTTT	CSVVAGSLDTQYF
TRBJ1-3	.	.	TRBV11-2	TGTGCCAGCAGCTTAATAAAACACTCTGGAAACACCATATATTTT	CASSLIKHSGNTIYF
TRBJ2-3	.	TRBD1	TRBV10-1	TGCGCCAGCAGGGGGACAGGGGCAGATACGCAGTATTTT	CASRGTGADTQYF
TRBJ1-6	.	.	TRBV19	TGTGCCAGTAATAACAGGGACCTTTCACCCCTCCACTTT	CASNNRDLSPLHF
TRBJ2-1	.	TRBD2	TRBV7-9	TGTGCCAGCAGTAACGAAAGCGGGATCAACAATGAGCAGTTCTTC	CASSNESGINNEQFF
TRBJ1-1	.	.	TRBV27	TGTGCCAGCAGTTTATCCACAGTGCCGAACACTGAAGCTTTCTTT	CASSLSTVPNTEAFF
TRBJ1-1	.	.	TRBV5-6	TGTGCCAGCAGCTTGGGGCAGGGTGAAGCTTTCTTT	CASSLGQGEAFF
TRBJ1-4	.	.	TRBV4-2	TGTGCCAGCAGCCAAGTCCAGGCGGGTGCTAATGAAAAACTGTTTTTT	CASSQVQAGANEKLFF
TRBJ2-7	.	.	TRBV29-1	TGCAGCGTTGCTGGGCGCAGCGGAATGAGGGAGCAGTACTTC	CSVAGRSGMREQYF
TRBJ1-4	.	TRBD1	TRBV7-9	TGTGCCAGCAGTCAAGACGTGGGACAGGAAAAACTGTTTTTT	CASSQDVGQEKLFF
TRBJ1-1	.	TRBD1	TRBV9	TGTGCCAGCAGCGTTAGTAGGGACAGGGGGTCGACTGAAGCTTTCTTT	CASSVSRDRGSTEAFF
TRBJ1-2	.	TRBD1	TRBV7-2	TGTGCCAGCAGCTTAGCGGGGACAGTCCGTGGCTACACCTTC	CASSLAGTVRGYTF
TRBJ1-1	.	.	TRBV15	TGTGCCACCAGAGGGGGGGGGTCCGTCGCTGAAGCTTTCTTT	CATRGGGSVAEAFF
TRBJ1-2	.	.	TRBV19	TGTGCCAGTAGTGGTGGGCCAGGATATAACTATGGCTACACCTTC	CASSGGPGYNYGYTF
TRBJ2-7	few	.	TRBV29-1	TGCAGCGTATGGCTAGGGGACACCTTTACTGACTACGAGCAGTACTTC	CSVWLGDTFTDYEQYF
TRBJ2-1	.	.	TRBV6-1	TGTGCCAGCCGAAAAGGGGCAGCCGCCGACAATGAGCAGTTCTTC	CASRKGAAADNEQFF
TRBJ1-4	.	TRBD1	TRBV5-1	TGCGCCAGCAGCCTAGGACAGGGCTCGGGTGAAAAACTGTTTTTT	CASSLGQGSGEKLFF
TRBJ2-1	.	.	TRBV7-7	TGTGCTAGCAGCTTAGGATCCAATGAGGATGAGCAGTTCTTC	CASSLGSNEDEQFF
TRBJ2-1	.	.	TRBV29-1	TGCAGCGTTGAAGGCCTCGGGACCTACAATGAGCAGTTCTTC	CSVEGLGTYNEQFF
TRBJ1-1	.	.	TRBV12-5	TGTGCTAGTGGTTTGATCATTGGGCAGCAGAACACTGAAGCTTTCTTT	CASGLIIGQQNTEAFF
TRBJ1-3	many	TRBD1	TRBV9	TGTGCCAGCAGCGCTAAAGGGACAGCGGACTCTGGAAACACCATATATTTT	CASSAKGTADSGNTIYF
TRBJ1-2	few	.	TRBV7-9	TGTGCCAGCAGCCATAGACAAGAGCCCAACACCTTC	CASSHRQEPNTF
TRBJ2-2	once	TRBD2	TRBV30	TGTGCCTGGGCCGGGACTAGCGGGAGGTCGAACACCGGGGAGCTGTTTTTT	CAWAGTSGRSNTGELFF